This TCR beta chain derives from a study of response to subunit inactivated influenza vaccine. Each CDR3 protein is one row after TCRdb ran MiXCR on the RT-PCR reads. The sample has around 600,000 distinct CDR3 sequences, about 11% seen once. This clonotype was seen many times. The sample was also linked to a second study, of T cells expressing NK-cell markers. That paper states: The cDNA for TCR beta came from 5'RACE template switching with UMIs. In sorted CD3+CD56+NKG2C+, CD3+CD56+NKG2C- and CD3+CD56-NKG2C+ T cells, TCR beta repertoires were obtained. Seven sequenced donors out of eight were HCMV-seropositive, one seronegative.

The sequences come from PBMCs from blood, collected on the day of vaccination. The clonotype originates from a man aged 45-65 years who received an inactivated influenza vaccine.

The CDR3 protein is CASSYSRTGGSVEQFF. The CDR3 DNA reads as TGTGCCAGCAGTTACTCCCGGACAGGGGGCTCGGTTGAGCAGTTCTTC. The genes are TRBV6-5 and TRBJ2-1; TRBD1 agrees at 11 bases. Germline lookup yields CDR1 MNHEY and CDR2 SVGAGI. CDR3 length equals 16 residues. V lost 0 bases, J lost 9 bases, and 7 bases stayed unmatched.